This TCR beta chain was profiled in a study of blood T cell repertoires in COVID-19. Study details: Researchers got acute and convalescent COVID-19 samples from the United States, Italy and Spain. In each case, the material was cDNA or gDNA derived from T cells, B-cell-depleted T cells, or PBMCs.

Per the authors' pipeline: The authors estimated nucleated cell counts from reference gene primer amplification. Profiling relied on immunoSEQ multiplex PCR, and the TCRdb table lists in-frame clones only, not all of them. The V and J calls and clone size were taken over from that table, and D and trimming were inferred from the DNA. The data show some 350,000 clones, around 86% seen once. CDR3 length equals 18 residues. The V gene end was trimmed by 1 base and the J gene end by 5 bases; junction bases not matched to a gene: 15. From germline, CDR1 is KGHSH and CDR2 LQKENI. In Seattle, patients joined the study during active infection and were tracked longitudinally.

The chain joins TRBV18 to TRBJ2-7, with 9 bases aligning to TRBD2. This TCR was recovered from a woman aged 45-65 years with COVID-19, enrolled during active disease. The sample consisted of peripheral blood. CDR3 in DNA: TGTGCCAGCTCACCACATAATATCCTTGCGGGAGGGCCAGACGAGCAGTACTTC. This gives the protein CASSPHNILAGGPDEQYF.